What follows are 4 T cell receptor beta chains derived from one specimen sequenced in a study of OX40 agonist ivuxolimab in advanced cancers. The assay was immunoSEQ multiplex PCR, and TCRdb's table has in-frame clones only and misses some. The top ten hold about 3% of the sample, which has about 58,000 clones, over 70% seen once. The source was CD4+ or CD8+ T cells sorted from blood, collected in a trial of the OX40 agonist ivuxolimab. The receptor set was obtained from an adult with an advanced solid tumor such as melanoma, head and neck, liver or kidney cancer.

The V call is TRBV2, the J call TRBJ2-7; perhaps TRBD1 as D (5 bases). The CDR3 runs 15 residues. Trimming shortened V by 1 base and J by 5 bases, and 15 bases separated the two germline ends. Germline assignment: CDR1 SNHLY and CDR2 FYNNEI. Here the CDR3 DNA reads TGTGCCAGCAGTGAAGGACCAGCTGGGGCAGACGAGCAGTACTTC. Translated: CASSEGPAGADEQYF.

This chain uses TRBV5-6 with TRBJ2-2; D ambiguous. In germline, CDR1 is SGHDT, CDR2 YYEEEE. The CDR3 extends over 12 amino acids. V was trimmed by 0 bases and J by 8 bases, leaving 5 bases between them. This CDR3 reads CASSLVIGELFF. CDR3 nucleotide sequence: TGTGCCAGCAGCTTGGTTATAGGGGAGCTGTTTTTT.

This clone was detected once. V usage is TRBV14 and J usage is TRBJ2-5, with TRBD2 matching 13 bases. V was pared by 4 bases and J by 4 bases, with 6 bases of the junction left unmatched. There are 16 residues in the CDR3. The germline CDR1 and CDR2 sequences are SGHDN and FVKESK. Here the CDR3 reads CASSLGLAGVLETQYF. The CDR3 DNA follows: TGTGCCAGCAGCCTTGGACTAGCGGGAGTTCTAGAGACCCAGTACTTC.

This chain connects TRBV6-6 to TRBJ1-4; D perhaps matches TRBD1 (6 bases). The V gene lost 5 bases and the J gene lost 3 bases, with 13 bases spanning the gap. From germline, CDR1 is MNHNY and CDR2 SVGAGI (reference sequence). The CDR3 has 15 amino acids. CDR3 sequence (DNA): TGTGCCAGCAGTCAAGCCCGGACAGCTAATGAAAAACTGTTTTTT. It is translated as CASSQARTANEKLFF.